These 30 T cell receptor beta chains originate from one sample sequenced in a study of cytomegalovirus exposure and HLA in healthy donors. PCR primers comprised 60 Vbeta and 13 Jbeta primers. Produced via immunoSEQ multiplex PCR; TCRdb's table is partial and in-frame only. The sample has about 51,000 clones, roughly four fifths seen once. Sequenced material: PBMCs. Receptors were obtained from a boy between 5 and 17 years old in good health and CMV-seropositive.

The V call is TRBV27, the J call TRBJ1-5; D might be TRBD1 (6 bases). Germline CDR1 reads MNHEY; CDR2 reads SMNVEV (reference sequence). V dropped 7 bases and J dropped 4 bases, with 11 bases sitting between them. This CDR3 region has 13 residues. DNA for the CDR3: TGTGCCAGCACCGGGACACCTAATCAGCCCCAGCATTTT. Translation gives CASTGTPNQPQHF.

The genes are TRBV6-1 and TRBJ2-3; the match to TRBD2 covers 7 bases. CDR1 is MNHNS, CDR2 SASEGT, per germline. V lost 3 bases and J lost 5; bases outside the gene matches: 5. The CDR3 length is 14 residues. CDR3 sequence reads: CASSETSLGDTQYF. CDR3 nucleotide sequence: TGTGCCAGCAGTGAGACTAGCTTGGGAGATACGCAGTATTTT.

The genes are TRBV7-3 and TRBJ1-3; possibly TRBD1 for D (6 bases). Trimming removed 8 bases from V and 4 bases from J, with 15 bases in between. Per the germline V gene, CDR1 is SGHTA and CDR2 is FQGTGA. The CDR3 contains 14 residues. In DNA, the CDR3 is TGTGCCAGCTCTGGGGGGGCAGCAGGAAACACCATATATTTT. Translation: CASSGGAAGNTIYF.

This sequence joins TRBV7-3 and TRBJ2-1; weak D call: TRBD1 (6 bases). CDR1 is SGHTA, CDR2 FQGTGA, per germline. This CDR3 has 15 amino acids. Between the trimmed V and J ends, which lost 3 bases and 1 base, there was a span of 10 bases. The CDR3 DNA is TGTGCCAGCAGCTTGCAGGGGCCTTCCTACAATGAGCAGTTCTTC. Its translation: CASSLQGPSYNEQFF.

The chain employs TRBV5-1 and TRBJ2-3; 11 bases fit TRBD1. CDR1 and CDR2 (germline): SGHRS, YFSETQ. The CDR3 runs to 16 residues. V dropped 4 bases and J dropped 3; count of bases not matched to a gene: 7. DNA of the CDR3: TGCGCCAGCAGCCCCCGGACAGGGGGCGTGACAGATACGCAGTATTTT. Protein sequence: CASSPRTGGVTDTQYF.

The gene calls are TRBV10-2 and TRBJ1-3; 9 nucleotides align to TRBD1. The J segment lost 2 bases and the V segment lost 6 bases, leaving 5 bases of the junction unmatched. This CDR3 spans 15 amino acids. In germline, CDR1 is WSHSY, CDR2 SAAADI. DNA for the CDR3: TGCGCCAGCAGCTGGACAGGGGTGACTGGAAACACCATATATTTT. Protein sequence: CASSWTGVTGNTIYF.

The chain recombines TRBV10-3 with TRBJ2-3; 14 nucleotides align to TRBD2. Germline CDR1 ENHRY, CDR2 SYGVKD. This CDR3 spans 15 amino acids. V lost 11 bases, J lost 2 bases, and 6 bases stayed unmatched. CDR3 coding DNA: TGTGCCGCCGGACTAGCGGGGGGCACCACAGATACGCAGTATTTT. Its translation: CAAGLAGGTTDTQYF.

CDR3 nucleotide sequence: TGTGCCAGCAGCGGTGGACTAGCGGGGGTCACCGGGGAGCTGTTTTTT. It is translated as CASSGGLAGVTGELFF. V and J are TRBV9 and TRBJ2-2, with TRBD2 identical over 13 bases. The germline CDR1 and CDR2 sequences are SGDLS and YYNGEE. This CDR3 region has 16 residues. J gave up 4 bases and V 3 bases, and 3 bases lay outside the gene matches.

This chain uses TRBV19 with TRBJ1-2; 7 nucleotides agree with TRBD1. CDR1 LNHDA and CDR2 SQIVND come from the germline V gene (reference sequence). The trim removed 6 bases at V and 4 bases at J, leaving 26 bases unmatched. CDR3 length equals 20 residues. The CDR3 nucleotides read TGTGCCAGTAGAAAAAGGGACAGCCACTCGCGGGGCTTGTATGCCTATGGCTACACCTTC. This codes for CASRKRDSHSRGLYAYGYTF. The complete variable domain, with remaining parts taken from reference TRBV19 and TRBJ1-2, reads DGGITQSPKYLFRKEGQNVTLSCEQNLNHDAMYWYRQDPGQGLRLIYYSQIVNDFQKGDIAEGYSVSREKKESFPLTVTSAQKNPTAFYLCASRKRDSHSRGLYAYGYTFGSGTRLTVV.

The chain carries TRBV7-2 and TRBJ2-7; D is ambiguous. Germline CDR1 is SGHTA and CDR2 is FQGNSA. V dropped 4 bases and J dropped 4 bases, with 8 bases sitting between them. This CDR3 comprises 12 residues. The CDR3 here is CASSSTIYEQYF. The CDR3 bases are TGTGCCAGCAGCTCCACTATTTACGAGCAGTACTTC.

This clone was seen just once. The chain carries TRBV19 and TRBJ2-2; 7 bases agree with TRBD1. Germline trimming cut 9 bases from V and 5 bases from J; bases unmatched to any gene: 6. The CDR3 sequence is 13 residues long. Germline CDR1 and CDR2: LNHDA and SQIVND (reference sequence). CDR3 in amino acids: CARRDRETGELFF. CDR3 DNA sequence: TGTGCCAGGAGAGACAGGGAAACCGGGGAGCTGTTTTTT.

The chain combines TRBV15 with TRBJ1-3; D call uncertain. Per germline, CDR1 LNHNV and CDR2 YYDKDF (reference sequence). V was cut by 5 bases and J by 4 bases, with 21 bases left in between. The length of the CDR3 is 17 residues. CDR3 sequence: CATSRTVQAREGNTIYF. DNA for the CDR3: TGTGCCACCAGCCGTACAGTCCAGGCGCGGGAAGGAAACACCATATATTTT.

This chain connects TRBV9 to TRBJ2-7; D call uncertain. The germline V gene has CDR1 SGDLS and CDR2 YYNGEE. The CDR3 length is 14 residues. V lost 2 bases and J lost 2, with 11 bases in between. This chain's CDR3 is CASSVSDTAYEQYF. The CDR3 coding sequence is TGTGCCAGCAGCGTCAGTGACACCGCCTACGAGCAGTACTTC. Combining the CDR3 with reference TRBV9 and TRBJ2-7 gives the whole variable domain DSGVTQTPKHLITATGQRVTLRCSPRSGDLSVYWYQQSLDQGLQFLIQYYNGEERAKGNILERFSAQQFPDLHSELNLSSLELGDSALYFCASSVSDTAYEQYFGPGTRLTVT.

This clone was recorded once. Its ends do not fully match the called genes, so a read error is possible. The chain has TRBV7-9 and TRBJ1-2, with TRBD1 matching over 7 bases. The length of the CDR3 is 14 residues. Per germline, CDR1 SEHNR and CDR2 FQNEAQ (reference sequence). CDR3 in DNA: TGTTCCAGCAGCTCTTACAGGGGAGGCTATGGCTACACCTTC. It yields the protein CSSSSYRGGYGYTF.

This sequence joins TRBV11-1 and TRBJ2-5, with D uncertain. The CDR3 covers 13 residues. The V end lost 5 bases, the J end lost 4 bases, and 11 bases lay between the germline ends. Germline CDR1 SGHAT, CDR2 FQDESV (reference sequence). CDR3: CASSVDLRETQYF. DNA for the CDR3: TGTGCCAGCAGCGTAGACTTGAGAGAGACCCAGTACTTC.

The rearrangement joins TRBV11-2 to TRBJ2-1; the D gene is possibly TRBD2 (5 bases). Germline-derived CDR1 and CDR2 are SGHAT and FQNNGV. The CDR3 is made up of 13 amino acids. Between the trimmed V and J ends, which lost 6 bases and 3 bases, there was a span of 9 bases. The CDR3 DNA follows: TGTGCCAGCAGGTGGGGAGACTACAATGAGCAGTTCTTC. Translated, it gives CASRWGDYNEQFF.

The rearrangement joins TRBV6-1 to TRBJ2-7; unclear D gene. V was clipped by 0 bases and J by 3 bases, with 6 bases between them. CDR1 is MNHNS and CDR2 is SASEGT in the germline V gene. The CDR3 consists of 13 residues. CDR3 region: CASSEASVYEQYF. CDR3 DNA: TGTGCCAGCAGTGAAGCGAGTGTCTACGAGCAGTACTTC.

This chain joins TRBV5-1 and TRBJ2-3, with 8 bases matching TRBD2. Germline values: CDR1 SGHRS, CDR2 YFSETQ. This CDR3 has 15 residues. Losses at the gene ends were 0 bases for V and 7 bases for J; bases not matched to a gene: 7. CDR3: CASSLEVAGGHTQYF. CDR3 nucleotide sequence: TGCGCCAGCAGCTTGGAGGTGGCGGGGGGCCATACGCAGTATTTT.

The chain links TRBV6-5 to TRBJ2-5; D not certain. Germline assignment: CDR1 MNHEY and CDR2 SVGAGI. Trimming took off 2 bases at V and 2 bases at J, with 9 bases between the two ends. CDR3 size: 14 residues. The CDR3 protein is CASSYLQAQETQYF. CDR3 in DNA: TGTGCCAGCAGTTACCTCCAGGCACAAGAGACCCAGTACTTC.

The chain links TRBV5-1 to TRBJ2-1, with 10 nucleotides matching TRBD2. Germline V gene data show CDR1 as SGHRS and CDR2 as YFSETQ. CDR3 length equals 18 residues. V shed 0 bases and J 2 bases; nucleotides not matched to a gene: 8. The CDR3 DNA sequence: TGCGCCAGCAGCTTGGAAGCGGGGGGGCCTCTTACCTACAATGAGCAGTTCTTC. This sequence encodes CASSLEAGGPLTYNEQFF.

The chain combines TRBV15 with TRBJ1-6, with 7 positions matching TRBD1. This CDR3 region has 14 residues. Germline CDR1 is LNHNV and CDR2 is YYDKDF (reference sequence). Trimming at V came to 5 bases and at J to 9 bases, leaving 7 bases not matched to a gene. Here the CDR3 reads CATSGTAVASPLHF. Here the CDR3 DNA reads TGTGCCACCAGCGGGACAGCGGTGGCTTCACCCCTCCACTTT.

This chain links TRBV6-6 with TRBJ1-2; 9 positions agree with TRBD1. Trimming at V came to 6 bases and at J to 2 bases, leaving 1 base not matched to a gene. The germline V gene has CDR1 MNHNY and CDR2 SVGAGI (reference sequence). CDR3 length: 13 amino acids. The CDR3 DNA reads as TGTGCCAGCAGCGACAGGGGGAACTATGGCTACACCTTC. Translating it yields CASSDRGNYGYTF.

This chain connects TRBV6-6 to TRBJ2-7; 9 bases are a match to TRBD2. CDR1 and CDR2 from the germline V gene are MNHNY and SVGAGI (reference sequence). CDR3 length: 14 amino acids. J gave up 5 bases and V 6 bases, and 8 bases lay outside the gene matches. The CDR3 protein is CASRAGGRVDEQYF. The CDR3 bases are TGTGCCAGCAGGGCGGGGGGGAGGGTTGACGAGCAGTACTTC.

The CDR3 DNA reads TGTGCCAGCAGCGATGCGGGAGAAGGGTATGGCTACACCTTC. Amino acids: CASSDAGEGYGYTF. This rearrangement joins TRBV5-4 to TRBJ1-2; the D is unclear. CDR3 length equals 14 residues. Germline V gene data show CDR1 as SGHNT and CDR2 as YYREEE (reference sequence). V dropped 4 bases and J dropped 5 bases, with 15 bases sitting between them. The whole variable domain, remainder taken from reference TRBV5-4 and TRBJ1-2, is ETGVTQSPTHLIKTRGQQVTLRCSSQSGHNTVSWYQQALGQGPQFIFQYYREEENGRGNFPPRFSGLQFPNYSSELNVNALELDDSALYLCASSDAGEGYGYTFGSGTRLTVV.

This chain joins TRBV6-5 and TRBJ1-5; D gene ambiguous. The CDR3 is made up of 13 amino acids. The germline gives CDR1 MNHEY, CDR2 SVGAGI. V was trimmed by 5 bases and J by 3 bases, leaving 8 bases between them. This CDR3 reads CASSAGYNQPQHF. The CDR3 coding sequence is TGTGCCAGCAGTGCGGGGTACAATCAGCCCCAGCATTTT.

J is TRBJ2-3 and V is TRBV27; 7 nucleotides match TRBD2. This CDR3 has 15 amino acids. Germline values: CDR1 MNHEY, CDR2 SMNVEV (reference sequence). V shed 2 bases, J shed 1 base, and the junction held 3 bases outside the gene matches. CDR3 sequence (DNA): TGTGCCAGCAGTTTAGGGGACTACGGCACAGATACGCAGTATTTT. It yields the protein CASSLGDYGTDTQYF.

Only one count was recorded for this clone. The chain links TRBV6-5 to TRBJ2-5; weak D call: TRBD1 (6 bases). CDR1 and CDR2 (germline): MNHEY, SVGAGI. The length of the CDR3 is 14 residues. Between the trimmed V and J ends, which lost 7 bases and 2 bases, there was a span of 14 bases. The CDR3 reads CASIQLGAQETQYF. The CDR3, as DNA: TGTGCCAGCATTCAGTTGGGGGCACAAGAGACCCAGTACTTC.

The DNA of the CDR3 is TGTGCCAGCACAGGACGTGGCGGGGGGGTAGGTGAGCAGTTCTTC. Its protein is CASTGRGGGVGEQFF. The chain carries TRBV2 and TRBJ2-1; 9 bases map to TRBD2. V was clipped by 7 bases and J by 9 bases; unmatched bases: 13. This CDR3 spans 15 amino acids. Germline values: CDR1 SNHLY, CDR2 FYNNEI.

The rearrangement links TRBV9 to TRBJ1-1; maybe TRBD1 (6 bases). CDR1 and CDR2 (germline): SGDLS, YYNGEE. Trimming took off 6 bases at V and 4 bases at J, with 16 bases between the two ends. The CDR3 consists of 14 residues. The CDR3 region has the DNA TGTGCCAGCACTTCAGCGACAGGTCTCACTGAAGCTTTCTTT. Residues: CASTSATGLTEAFF.

This chain connects TRBV29-1 to TRBJ2-1; 7 bases are shared with TRBD2. CDR1 is SQVTM, CDR2 ANQGSEA, per germline. The CDR3 consists of 13 residues. V lost 6 bases to trimming and J lost 3 bases; unmatched junction nucleotides: 5. This CDR3 reads CSVGRGVYNEQFF. CDR3 bases: TGCAGCGTGGGGAGGGGAGTCTACAATGAGCAGTTCTTC.